The rows below give T cell receptor beta chains drawn from one sample of a study of blood T cells in healthy people across ages. TCRdb analysed the 5' RACE reads with MiXCR anew, one entry per CDR3 protein. The table shows fewer than 800,000 distinct CDR3 sequences, with around 49% occurring only once. The sample was blood. The source of these receptors is a woman aged 60-75 years in good health. The CDR3 runs from the conserved cysteine through the conserved F or W. The D gene is left open where the match is weak. Clone size is given for some rows only: seen once, a few or many times, or a class if the clone is expanded.

TRBJ2-3,TRBV18,TRBD2,.,CASYALAGASTDTQYF,TGTGCCAGCTACGCCTTAGCGGGAGCCAGCACAGATACGCAGTATTTT
TRBJ2-3,TRBV20-1,TRBD2,.,CSARDILGSGSASTDTQYF,TGCAGTGCTAGAGATATCTTAGGGAGCGGGAGTGCTAGCACAGATACGCAGTATTTT
TRBJ1-1,TRBV2,TRBD1,.,CASRGDRVDTEAFF,TGTGCCAGCAGGGGGGACAGGGTAGACACTGAAGCTTTCTTT
TRBJ2-7,TRBV30,TRBD2,.,CAWRVAGSSYEQYF,TGTGCCTGGCGAGTAGCGGGAAGCTCCTACGAGCAGTACTTC
TRBJ2-2,TRBV28,TRBD1,.,CASSSWTGGVAGELFF,TGTGCCAGCAGTTCTTGGACAGGGGGAGTCGCCGGGGAGCTGTTTTTT
TRBJ1-2,TRBV12-3/TRBV12-4,.,.,CASRLRKSYGYTF,TGTGCCAGCAGATTACGAAAGAGCTATGGCTACACCTTC
TRBJ2-7,TRBV7-2,TRBD1,few,CASSLVWTGTYEQYF,TGTGCCAGCAGCTTAGTCTGGACAGGGACCTACGAGCAGTACTTC
TRBJ2-5,TRBV20-1,.,.,CSARDLRLAEETQYF,TGCAGTGCTAGAGATCTGCGGCTAGCCGAAGAGACCCAGTACTTC
TRBJ1-5,TRBV20-1,.,.,CSAKPGILRSNQPQHF,TGCAGTGCTAAGCCAGGAATCCTTAGGAGCAATCAGCCCCAGCATTTT
TRBJ2-1,TRBV28,.,.,CASSSPGGGAAVLDEQFF,TGTGCCAGCAGCTCCCCAGGTGGAGGCGCGGCAGTGTTGGATGAGCAGTTCTTC
TRBJ1-4,TRBV29-1,.,few,CSVQKPGVSREKLFF,TGCAGCGTCCAAAAACCGGGAGTCAGTAGAGAAAAACTGTTTTTT
TRBJ2-5,TRBV20-1,.,.,CSARSPVSQETQYF,TGCAGTGCTAGATCCCCTGTATCCCAAGAGACCCAGTACTTC
TRBJ1-1,TRBV4-1,TRBD1,.,CASSLQGSSTEAFF,TGCGCCAGCAGCCTACAGGGGTCGAGCACTGAAGCTTTCTTT
TRBJ1-4,TRBV12-3/TRBV12-4,.,.,CASNPRGGVEKLFF,TGTGCCAGCAACCCGAGGGGAGGAGTCGAAAAACTGTTTTTT
TRBJ2-5,TRBV2,.,.,CASLRRGGETQYF,TGTGCCAGCCTCAGGAGGGGGGGAGAGACCCAGTACTTC
TRBJ1-2,TRBV2,TRBD1,.,CASSPGQAYGYTF,TGTGCCAGCAGCCCGGGACAGGCTTATGGCTACACCTTC
TRBJ2-7,TRBV10-3,TRBD2,.,CAISELRTSVYEQYF,TGTGCCATCAGTGAGTTGCGGACTAGCGTGTACGAGCAGTACTTC
TRBJ2-3,TRBV20-1,.,.,CSAVTRRMSTDTQYF,TGCAGTGCAGTAACTAGGAGGATGAGCACAGATACGCAGTATTTT
TRBJ2-5,TRBV3-1,.,.,CASRAYQETQYF,TGTGCCAGCAGGGCTTACCAAGAGACCCAGTACTTC
TRBJ2-3,TRBV20-1,.,.,CSAPLGPEYYTDTQYF,TGCAGTGCTCCGCTTGGACCGGAATACTACACAGATACGCAGTATTTT
TRBJ1-4,TRBV12-3/TRBV12-4,.,.,CASSLKERLPTNEKLFF,TGTGCCAGCAGTTTGAAGGAACGGCTCCCAACTAATGAAAAACTGTTTTTT
TRBJ2-7,TRBV6-2/TRBV6-3,.,few,CASRQPAFSSYEQYF,TGTGCCAGCAGACAACCCGCTTTTAGCTCCTACGAGCAGTACTTC
TRBJ2-3,TRBV20-1,TRBD2,.,CSARDTSGVMGDTQYF,TGCAGTGCTAGAGATACTAGCGGGGTCATGGGGGATACGCAGTATTTT
TRBJ2-1,TRBV5-5,.,few,CASSLAVQNYNEQFF,TGTGCCAGCAGCTTGGCGGTACAGAATTACAATGAGCAGTTCTTC
TRBJ1-1,TRBV4-2,.,.,CASSARAGKGTEAFF,TGTGCCAGCAGCGCACGGGCGGGGAAAGGCACTGAAGCTTTCTTT
TRBJ1-2,TRBV30,.,.,CAWSPTENYGYTF,TGTGCCTGGAGTCCGACTGAAAACTATGGCTACACCTTC
TRBJ2-1,TRBV21-1,.,.,CASSKARKGYSYNEQFF,TGTGCCAGCAGCAAAGCAAGGAAGGGCTACTCCTACAATGAGCAGTTCTTC
TRBJ2-7,TRBV9,TRBD2,many,CASSVEGGRAYEQYF,TGTGCCAGCAGCGTAGAGGGCGGGAGGGCCTACGAGCAGTACTTC
TRBJ2-3,TRBV4-3,.,.,CASSQGGSVGIFADTQYF,TGCGCCAGCAGCCAAGGGGGGAGTGTGGGTATTTTCGCAGATACGCAGTATTTT
TRBJ2-5,TRBV5-1,TRBD2,.,CASSLTPPGGGETQYF,TGCGCCAGCAGCTTGACCCCACCGGGAGGGGGAGAGACCCAGTACTTC
TRBJ2-6,TRBV20-1,.,.,CSARDRGGSPVLTF,TGCAGTGCTAGAGATCGAGGGGGATCCCCCGTCCTGACTTTC
TRBJ2-3,TRBV5-1,TRBD1,.,CASSLKISGTGSDTQYF,TGCGCCAGCAGCCTCAAAATCTCCGGGACAGGGTCAGATACGCAGTATTTT
TRBJ2-3,TRBV20-1,.,.,CSAPRTSGGADTQYF,TGCAGTGCTCCCCGGACTAGTGGGGGCGCAGATACGCAGTATTTT
TRBJ1-1,TRBV2,TRBD1,.,CASSEGEGANTEAFF,TGTGCCAGCAGTGAAGGGGAGGGGGCTAACACTGAAGCTTTCTTT
TRBJ2-7,TRBV28,.,.,CASSFSALGNNEQYF,TGTGCCAGCAGTTTCTCGGCGTTGGGAAACAATGAGCAGTACTTC
TRBJ1-5,TRBV7-9,.,.,CASSLAPGRGIGQPQHF,TGTGCCAGCAGCTTAGCCCCGGGGAGGGGTATAGGCCAGCCCCAGCATTTT
TRBJ1-2,TRBV20-1,TRBD1,few,CSAATTLGQAGYTF,TGCAGTGCTGCCACTACTCTGGGACAGGCAGGCTACACCTTC
TRBJ1-6,TRBV6-4,.,.,CASSTGGYNSPLHF,TGTGCCAGTAGTACGGGAGGCTATAATTCACCCCTCCACTTT
TRBJ2-3,TRBV2,TRBD1,.,CASRTGGSSTDTQYF,TGTGCCAGCAGGACAGGGGGCTCTAGCACAGATACGCAGTATTTT
TRBJ2-3,TRBV5-1,TRBD2,.,CASSLEAGGLQDTQYF,TGCGCCAGCAGCTTGGAAGCGGGAGGGCTGCAAGATACGCAGTATTTT
TRBJ2-1,TRBV5-1,TRBD2,.,CASNSRGVYNEQFF,TGCGCCAGCAACTCACGGGGGGTATACAATGAGCAGTTCTTC
TRBJ2-5,TRBV10-3,TRBD2,.,CAISDPSGRLQETQYF,TGTGCCATCAGCGATCCTAGCGGGAGATTACAAGAGACCCAGTACTTC
TRBJ2-1,TRBV3-1,TRBD1,.,CASSQVVGTGLHEQFF,TGTGCCAGCAGCCAGGTGGTGGGGACAGGGTTGCATGAGCAGTTCTTC
TRBJ2-1,TRBV20-1,TRBD2,.,CSGGLDSYNEQFF,TGCAGTGGAGGACTAGACTCCTACAATGAGCAGTTCTTC
TRBJ2-5,TRBV5-1,TRBD2,few,CASSLASGRNNEQYF,TGCGCCAGCAGCTTGGCTAGCGGGAGGAACAATGAGCAGTACTTC